Reported below is one T cell receptor (beta chain). These data come from a study of OX40 agonist ivuxolimab in advanced cancers. Assay: immunoSEQ multiplex PCR; the TCRdb copy retains only in-frame clones and omits some. The data contain roughly 76,000 clones, just over 90% of them seen just once; the ten biggest clones take up about 5.5%. Trimming took 3 bases from V and 7 from J, leaving 16 bases between them. The CDR3 extends over 14 amino acids. Germline lookup yields CDR1 LGHNA and CDR2 YSLEER. The J gene is TRBJ2-7, the V gene TRBV4-3, with a tentative D call TRBD2 (5 bases). This sequence originates from an adult with an advanced solid tumor such as melanoma, head and neck, liver or kidney cancer. This sample comprised CD4+ or CD8+ T cells sorted from blood, obtained in a trial of the OX40 agonist ivuxolimab. CDR3: CASSQGKGGREQYF. The CDR3 nucleotides are TGCGCCAGCAGCCAGGGAAAAGGAGGCAGGGAGCAGTACTTC.